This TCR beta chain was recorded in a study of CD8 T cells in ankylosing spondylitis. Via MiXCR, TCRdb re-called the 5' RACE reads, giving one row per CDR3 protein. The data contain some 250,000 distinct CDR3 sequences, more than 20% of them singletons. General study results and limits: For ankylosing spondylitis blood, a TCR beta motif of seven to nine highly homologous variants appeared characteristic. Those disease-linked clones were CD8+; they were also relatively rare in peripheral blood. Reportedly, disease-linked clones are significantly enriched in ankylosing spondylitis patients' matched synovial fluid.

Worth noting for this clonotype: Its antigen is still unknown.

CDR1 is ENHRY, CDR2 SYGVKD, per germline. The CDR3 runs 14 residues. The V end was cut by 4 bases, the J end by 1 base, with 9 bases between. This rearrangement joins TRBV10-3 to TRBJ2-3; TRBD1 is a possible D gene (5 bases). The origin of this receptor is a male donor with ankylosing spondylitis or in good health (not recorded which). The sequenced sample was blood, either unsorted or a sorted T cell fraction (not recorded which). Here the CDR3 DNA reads TGTGCCATCAGTGCACTGACAGGCACAGATACGCAGTATTTT. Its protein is CAISALTGTDTQYF.